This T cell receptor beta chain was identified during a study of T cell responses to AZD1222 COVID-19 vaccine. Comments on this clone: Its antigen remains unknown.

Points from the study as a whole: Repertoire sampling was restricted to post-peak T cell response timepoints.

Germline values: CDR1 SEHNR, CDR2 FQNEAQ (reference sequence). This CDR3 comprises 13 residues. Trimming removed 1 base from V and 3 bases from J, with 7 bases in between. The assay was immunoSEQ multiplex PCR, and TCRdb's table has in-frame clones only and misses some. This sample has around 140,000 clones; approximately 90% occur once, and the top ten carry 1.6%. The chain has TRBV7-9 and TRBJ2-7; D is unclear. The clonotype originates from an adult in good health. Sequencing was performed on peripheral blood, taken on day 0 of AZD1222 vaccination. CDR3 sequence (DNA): TGTGCCAGCAGCTTAGAGTTCAGCTACGAGCAGTACTTC. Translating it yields CASSLEFSYEQYF.